This is a list of T cell receptor beta chains from one sample in a study of Ad26.COV2.S vaccination and SARS-CoV-2 variants. TCRdb's table, derived via immunoSEQ multiplex PCR, lists solely in-frame clones and lacks some. This table has 400,000 to 450,000 clones, approximately 92% appearing once. Sequencing was performed on peripheral blood, taken in a trial of Ad26.COV2.S vaccine versus placebo. These receptors were collected from a person aged 18-60 years who received the Ad26.COV2.S COVID-19 vaccine or a placebo. Each CDR3 is given with its conserved first and last residue. A D gene is named only where the DNA matches it firmly. The size entry is marked missing in some rows and otherwise reads once, few, many or a size class.

clone_size: many; v_call: TRBV10-2; d_call: NA; j_call: TRBJ2-7; cdr3_aa: CASTVRPFGSEQYF; cdr3_nt: TGCGCCAGCACAGTTCGGCCCTTCGGTTCCGAGCAGTACTTC
clone_size: NA; v_call: TRBV3-1/TRBV3-2; d_call: NA; j_call: TRBJ2-7; cdr3_aa: CASSLGRSGEQYF; cdr3_nt: TGTGCCAGCAGCCTCGGTCGGAGTGGCGAGCAGTACTTC
clone_size: NA; v_call: TRBV19; d_call: TRBD1; j_call: TRBJ2-5; cdr3_aa: CASSTTGTGGRETQYF; cdr3_nt: TGTGCCAGTAGTACCACCGGGACAGGGGGCCGGGAGACCCAGTACTTC
clone_size: NA; v_call: TRBV7-8; d_call: TRBD2; j_call: TRBJ2-5; cdr3_aa: CASSRGRAQETQYF; cdr3_nt: TGTGCCAGCAGCCGCGGGAGGGCCCAAGAGACCCAGTACTTC
clone_size: NA; v_call: TRBV12-2; d_call: NA; j_call: TRBJ2-7; cdr3_aa: CASRLDGQVESYEQYF; cdr3_nt: TGTGCAAGTCGCTTAGATGGGCAGGTAGAGTCCTACGAGCAGTACTTC
clone_size: NA; v_call: TRBV15; d_call: NA; j_call: TRBJ2-7; cdr3_aa: CATSTPTYLHEQYF; cdr3_nt: TGTGCCACCAGCACCCCAACATACCTCCACGAGCAGTACTTC
clone_size: NA; v_call: TRBV4-2; d_call: NA; j_call: TRBJ2-1; cdr3_aa: CASSHIDEINNEQFF; cdr3_nt: TGTGCCAGCAGCCACATCGACGAGATCAACAATGAGCAGTTCTTC
clone_size: once; v_call: TRBV5-5; d_call: TRBD2; j_call: TRBJ2-5; cdr3_aa: CASRRGQPSGRETQYF; cdr3_nt: TGTGCCAGCCGCCGGGGCCAGCCTAGCGGGAGGGAGACCCAGTACTTC
clone_size: once; v_call: TRBV4-3; d_call: TRBD1; j_call: TRBJ2-3; cdr3_aa: CASSQDLKRGTGYRADTQYF; cdr3_nt: TGCGCCAGCAGCCAAGATCTTAAGAGAGGGACAGGGTATAGGGCAGATACGCAGTATTTT
clone_size: NA; v_call: TRBV27; d_call: NA; j_call: TRBJ1-4; cdr3_aa: CASSITGNPGEKLFF; cdr3_nt: TGTGCCAGCAGTATCACAGGGAATCCGGGTGAAAAACTGTTTTTT
clone_size: NA; v_call: TRBV6-2/TRBV6-3; d_call: NA; j_call: TRBJ1-1; cdr3_aa: CASSYRGRNTEAFF; cdr3_nt: TGTGCCAGCAGTTACAGGGGCCGAAACACTGAAGCTTTCTTT
clone_size: NA; v_call: TRBV29-1; d_call: NA; j_call: TRBJ2-2; cdr3_aa: CSATSSGTSYTGELFF; cdr3_nt: TGCAGCGCCACGAGCTCGGGGACGTCTTACACCGGGGAGCTGTTTTTT
clone_size: NA; v_call: TRBV27; d_call: NA; j_call: TRBJ1-1; cdr3_aa: CASSSGWGNTEAFF; cdr3_nt: TGTGCCAGCAGTTCGGGTTGGGGGAACACTGAAGCTTTCTTT
clone_size: NA; v_call: TRBV19; d_call: TRBD1; j_call: TRBJ1-1; cdr3_aa: CASSPRGQGVRDTEAFF; cdr3_nt: TGTGCCAGTAGTCCCCGGGGACAGGGGGTGCGGGACACTGAAGCTTTCTTT
clone_size: NA; v_call: TRBV14; d_call: TRBD2; j_call: TRBJ2-7; cdr3_aa: CASSYSGRTPYEQYF; cdr3_nt: TGTGCCAGCAGCTATAGCGGGAGAACCCCCTACGAGCAGTACTTC
clone_size: NA; v_call: TRBV5-3; d_call: NA; j_call: TRBJ2-1; cdr3_aa: CARSHWPPPFGAYNEQFF; cdr3_nt: TGTGCCAGAAGTCATTGGCCCCCACCCTTCGGGGCCTACAATGAGCAGTTCTTC
clone_size: NA; v_call: TRBV10-3; d_call: NA; j_call: TRBJ1-6; cdr3_aa: CAISDLDYNSPLHF; cdr3_nt: TGTGCCATCAGTGATTTGGACTATAATTCACCCCTCCACTTT
clone_size: NA; v_call: TRBV6-5; d_call: TRBD1; j_call: TRBJ2-7; cdr3_aa: CASSYWGQRSYEQYF; cdr3_nt: TGTGCCAGCAGTTACTGGGGACAGAGGTCCTACGAGCAGTACTTC
clone_size: NA; v_call: TRBV19; d_call: TRBD2; j_call: TRBJ2-1; cdr3_aa: CASRQTSDSYNEQFF; cdr3_nt: TGTGCCAGTAGACAAACTAGCGACTCCTACAATGAGCAGTTCTTC
clone_size: NA; v_call: TRBV5-4; d_call: NA; j_call: TRBJ1-1; cdr3_aa: CASSPIRTDTEAFF; cdr3_nt: TGTGCCAGCAGCCCCATACGGACAGACACTGAAGCTTTCTTT
clone_size: NA; v_call: TRBV12-5; d_call: TRBD2; j_call: TRBJ2-1; cdr3_aa: CASGLATGTSGRANYNEQFF; cdr3_nt: TGTGCTAGTGGTTTGGCAACCGGGACTAGCGGGAGGGCCAATTACAATGAGCAGTTCTTC
clone_size: NA; v_call: TRBV6-6; d_call: NA; j_call: TRBJ2-3; cdr3_aa: CASQGLGDTQYF; cdr3_nt: TGTGCCAGCCAGGGCCTGGGGGATACGCAGTATTTT
clone_size: NA; v_call: TRBV6-6; d_call: TRBD2; j_call: TRBJ2-7; cdr3_aa: CASSPGASGRAVYEQYF; cdr3_nt: TGTGCCAGCAGTCCCGGAGCTAGCGGGAGGGCCGTATACGAGCAGTACTTC
clone_size: NA; v_call: TRBV5-6; d_call: NA; j_call: TRBJ2-1; cdr3_aa: CASSSTGAPTGPHNEQFF; cdr3_nt: TGTGCCAGCAGTTCGACGGGGGCGCCCACGGGTCCACACAATGAGCAGTTCTTC
clone_size: NA; v_call: TRBV29-1; d_call: NA; j_call: TRBJ2-3; cdr3_aa: CSVEENTQYF; cdr3_nt: TGCAGCGTTGAAGAGAATACGCAGTATTTT
clone_size: once; v_call: TRBV20-1; d_call: NA; j_call: TRBJ2-7; cdr3_aa: CSASRQGSYEQYF; cdr3_nt: TGCAGTGCTAGTAGGCAGGGCTCCTACGAGCAGTACTTC
clone_size: few; v_call: TRBV29-1; d_call: NA; j_call: TRBJ1-3; cdr3_aa: CSVESPGNTIYF; cdr3_nt: TGCAGCGTTGAGAGTCCTGGAAACACCATATATTTT
clone_size: NA; v_call: TRBV20-1; d_call: NA; j_call: TRBJ2-1; cdr3_aa: CSASPGSGSLREQFF; cdr3_nt: TGCAGTGCTAGTCCGGGCTCCGGGAGCCTCCGTGAGCAGTTCTTC